This T cell receptor (beta chain) was captured in a study of CD8+ T cells in alopecia areata. Overall study context: Twice daily, treated patients received 5 to 10 mg of oral tofacitinib. Overall study findings and caveats: Throughout tofacitinib, many expanded lesional clones continued to persist in scalp and blood.

Germline V gene lookup returns CDR1 SQVTM and CDR2 ANQGSEA. The CDR3 spans 15 residues. V lost 4 bases to trimming and J lost 6 bases; unmatched junction nucleotides: 10. The treatment: oral pan-JAK inhibitor, 5-10 mg twice daily. From alopecia areata patients, lesional scalp punch biopsies and peripheral blood were collected. Sorted populations comprised CD4+ and CD8+ T cells obtained from PBMCs. RNA extraction and reverse transcription yielded cDNA as sequencing template. Generated by immunoSEQ multiplex PCR, the TCRdb table keeps only in-frame clones and is missing some. The sample consists of more than 200,000 clones, roughly two fifths of them appearing once. As for this clone: The antigen remains unidentified.

This clonotype was obtained from a human donor with alopecia areata. The source material was CD4+ T cells sorted from blood, sampled at approximately week 36, from a patient treated with tofacitinib. The V gene is TRBV29-1, the J gene TRBJ1-2; 11 bases line up with TRBD1. DNA for the CDR3: TGCAGCGTTGGTCCACGGACAGGGGGCTTGGATGGCTACACCTTC. It is translated as CSVGPRTGGLDGYTF.